Sequencing of this TCR beta chain was carried out in a study of control samples from healthy donors and cancer patients. Germline loops: CDR1 SGHDT, CDR2 YYEEEE. V dropped 2 bases and J dropped 3 bases, with 16 bases sitting between them. The CDR3 spans 16 residues. Some clones are missing from TCRdb's copy, which holds only in-frame ones; the method was immunoSEQ multiplex PCR. The sample records some 130,000 clones, approximately 92% being singletons. This clone has a single count. Sequencing was done on a sample of blood. The clonotype comes from a woman aged 45-60 years in good health. V and J are TRBV5-6 and TRBJ2-3; D not resolved. CDR3 protein: CASSFSSNPATDTQYF. The CDR3 bases are TGTGCCAGCAGCTTTAGCTCTAACCCAGCTACAGATACGCAGTATTTT.